This entry describes one T cell receptor beta chain. This clonotype was seen a handful of times. Its antigen remains unidentified. No base quality values were provided; no much bigger clone lies one nucleotide off. The junction shows trimming of 4 bases on V and 10 bases on J, and the gene matches do not reach 10 bases of it. The germline V gene (reference sequence) gives CDR1 as SEHNR and CDR2 as FQNEAQ. The CDR3 measures 14 amino acids from cysteine to phenylalanine. The read is trimmed to its CDR3 DNA, 42 bases read in frame from base 1. Reads for this sample came from an Illumina HiSeq 2500. TCR beta libraries were prepared by quantitative 5'-RACE with molecular barcodes. Per the original workflow: A new computational method based on a probabilistic model of VDJ rearrangement was used to identify disease-linked TCR variants. The public sequencing data were trimmed at Q25 with fastp and processed into clonotypes with MiXCR by TCRdb, which kept only in-frame beta chains. All rows with the same CDR3 protein become a single entry with the most common DNA and genes. The V and J calls shown here were made by TCRdb, not taken from the authors' results. Within this sample are under 850,000 distinct CDR3 sequences, with 15% to 20% of them counted one time only. Clones ranked in the top ten supply under 20% of the sample.

The data belong to a study of CD8 T cells in ankylosing spondylitis (dated by TCRdb to the late 2010s). General notes on the study: To find TCR variants linked to disease, the study profiled T cell receptor beta repertoires in ankylosing spondylitis patients and healthy donors. In total, the full study cohort was made up of some 100 healthy donors and 25 to 30 ankylosing spondylitis patients. Samples of peripheral blood were taken, and for ankylosing spondylitis patients, synovial fluid was collected as well. General findings and caveats noted by the study authors: Some motif variants were previously reported in synovial fluid and blood of reactive arthritis patients, suggesting common disease-initiation mechanisms. In peripheral blood, the disease-linked clones were found at relatively low frequencies and had a CD8+ phenotype. Blood from ankylosing spondylitis patients appeared to be characterized by a TCR beta motif composed of roughly eight highly homologous amino acid variants. According to the report, matched synovial fluid samples from ankylosing spondylitis patients were significantly enriched for the disease-linked clones.

This clonotype was obtained from a male donor with ankylosing spondylitis. Rearrangement joined TRBV7-9 to TRBJ2-1, and 7 junctional nucleotides match TRBD2. Source material: blood, either unsorted or a sorted T cell fraction (not recorded which). The DNA is TGTGCCAGCAGCTCCCGGCGGGGGTTGGGGGAGCAGTTCTTC. It translates to CASSSRRGLGEQFF.